Listed below are T cell receptor beta chains from one sample, sequenced in a study of shared clonotypes between healthy human individuals. This table comes from immunoSEQ multiplex PCR, and its TCRdb copy is limited to in-frame clones, with some not included. The data contain some 2.1 million clones, 90% to 95% of them singletons. Sequencing used naive CD4+ T cells sorted from blood. These receptors all stem from a man aged 18 to 30 in good health. The CDR3 runs from the conserved cysteine through the conserved F or W. The D gene is left open where the match is weak. Rows give clone size only sometimes, using once, few, many, or a class for an expanded clone.

D gene,J gene,clone size,V gene,CDR3 DNA,CDR3 protein
TRBD1,TRBJ1-2,NA,TRBV5-1,TGCGCCAGCAGCCTAGGGACAGCTAACTATGGCTACACCTTC,CASSLGTANYGYTF
NA,TRBJ1-2,once,TRBV25-1,TGTGCCAGCAGTGAGCCAGGCCGAGAGGGCTACACCTTC,CASSEPGREGYTF
NA,TRBJ1-3,NA,TRBV18,TGTGCCAGCTCATCAGACAGGAACACCATATATTTT,CASSSDRNTIYF
NA,TRBJ2-7,NA,TRBV5-8,TGTGCCAGCAGCCCTCGGGACCCACACCCCTACGAGCAGTACTTC,CASSPRDPHPYEQYF
NA,TRBJ2-6,NA,TRBV10-3,TGTGCCATCAGAGAACCTGGGGCCAACGTCCTGACTTTC,CAIREPGANVLTF
TRBD2,TRBJ2-1,once,TRBV9,TGTGCCAGCAGCCTCCCTCGGGAGGGGAAGCAGTTCTTC,CASSLPREGKQFF
TRBD2,TRBJ2-7,once,TRBV18,TGTGCCAGCTCACCCCAACTAGCGGGAGGGTTCCGCGGGGAGAACGAGCAGTACTTC,CASSPQLAGGFRGENEQYF
NA,TRBJ2-7,NA,TRBV7-8,TGTGCCAGCAGCTCGTCTCGGGTCTCCTACGAGCAGTACTTC,CASSSSRVSYEQYF
NA,TRBJ1-4,NA,TRBV5-1,TGCGCCAGCAGCTCGGGGACAATGACAACTAATGAAAAACTGTTTTTT,CASSSGTMTTNEKLFF
TRBD1,TRBJ1-4,NA,TRBV5-1,TGCGCCAGCAGCTCCGCCGGGACAGGGGGCGGGGGTGAAAAACTGTTTTTT,CASSSAGTGGGGEKLFF
NA,TRBJ1-2,NA,TRBV6-6,TGTGCCAGCAGTTTGGACAGTGACTCCTATGGCTACACCTTC,CASSLDSDSYGYTF
NA,TRBJ1-2,NA,TRBV7-2,TGTGCCAGCAGCTCGCAATCCGGTAACACCTGGAAAGGCTACACCTTC,CASSSQSGNTWKGYTF
NA,TRBJ1-4,NA,TRBV5-1,TGCGCCAGCCAGCCGGGGACAACTAATGAAAAACTGTTTTTT,CASQPGTTNEKLFF
NA,TRBJ2-7,NA,TRBV21-1,TGTGCCAGCAGCAAATTCAGTCAGGGACCCACTGCGTCGTACGAGCAGTACTTC,CASSKFSQGPTASYEQYF
NA,TRBJ2-1,NA,TRBV7-2,TGTGCCAGCAGCTTAGGACTCAAGGTGCGCGATGAGCAGTTCTTC,CASSLGLKVRDEQFF
NA,TRBJ1-6,NA,TRBV9,TGTGCCAGCAGCGTATCTCGGGGAACGGGGAATTCACCCCTCCACTTT,CASSVSRGTGNSPLHF
NA,TRBJ2-1,once,TRBV2,TGTGCCAGCAGTGACCGGCGGTACAATGAGCAGTTCTTC,CASSDRRYNEQFF
TRBD2,TRBJ2-1,NA,TRBV6-1,TGTGCCAGCATAGCGGGGTTCTACAATGAGCAGTTCTTC,CASIAGFYNEQFF
NA,TRBJ2-1,NA,TRBV6-5,TGTGCCAGCAGTTACTTGCTAGCCAAGGATGAGCAGTTCTTC,CASSYLLAKDEQFF
NA,TRBJ2-5,NA,TRBV7-2,TGTGCCAGCAGCTTGCTTTGGGGAGAAAGATACTTC,CASSLLWGERYF
NA,TRBJ2-5,NA,TRBV5-4,TGTGCCAGCAGCGCTGGGTCAGCGCAAGAGACCCAGTACTTC,CASSAGSAQETQYF
TRBD2,TRBJ2-7,NA,TRBV6-1,TGTGCCAGCAGTGAAACCCCTAAGGGACTAGCGGCCTACGAGCAGTACTTC,CASSETPKGLAAYEQYF
TRBD1,TRBJ2-7,once,TRBV7-2,TGTGCCAGCAGCTCCCAGGGACAGGGCTCCTACGAGCAGTACTTC,CASSSQGQGSYEQYF
NA,TRBJ2-3,NA,TRBV4-3,TGCGCCAGCAGCCAGAGCCCCACAGATACGCAGTATTTT,CASSQSPTDTQYF
NA,TRBJ1-1,NA,TRBV10-3,TGTGCCATCAGTGGACAGGCCACTGAAGCTTTCTTT,CAISGQATEAFF
TRBD2,TRBJ2-1,NA,TRBV6-5,TGTGCCAGCAACTTCGGGGGGGCGGATGAGCAGTTCTTC,CASNFGGADEQFF
NA,TRBJ2-7,NA,TRBV6-1,TGTGCCAGCAGTGATGGGGGGTTGGGCGAGCAGTACTTC,CASSDGGLGEQYF
NA,TRBJ1-1,NA,TRBV7-9,TGTGCCAGCAGCTTAGGACAGCATGCCCGCACTGAAGCTTTCTTT,CASSLGQHARTEAFF
TRBD1,TRBJ1-1,NA,TRBV28,TGTGCCAGCAGTTTATTAGAACAGGGGACTGAAGCTTTCTTT,CASSLLEQGTEAFF
TRBD1,TRBJ2-7,NA,TRBV19,TGTGCCAGTAGTATAGGTTTGGACAGGGGAGTGAAGCAGTACTTC,CASSIGLDRGVKQYF
NA,TRBJ2-2,NA,TRBV6-5,TGTGCCAGCAGTTACTCCGGGACACCAAGTTACGGGGAGCTGTTTTTT,CASSYSGTPSYGELFF
TRBD1,TRBJ1-5,NA,TRBV19,TGTGCCAGTAGGTCACAGGGGTTGGGGGGTCAGCCCCAGCATTTT,CASRSQGLGGQPQHF
NA,TRBJ1-1,once,TRBV4-2,TGTGCCAGCAGCCAAGAGCCACACCAGAACACTGAAGCTTTCTTT,CASSQEPHQNTEAFF
TRBD1,TRBJ2-7,NA,TRBV10-1,TGCGCCAGCAAACAGGGGACATCGCCCTACGAGCAGTACTTC,CASKQGTSPYEQYF
TRBD1,TRBJ2-7,NA,TRBV19,TGTGCCAGTAGCCCTATTGGGTCGGGACAGGGGTACGAGCAGTACTTC,CASSPIGSGQGYEQYF
TRBD1,TRBJ1-2,NA,TRBV6-6,TGTGCCAGCAGTTCTGGACAGGTCTACTATGGCTACACCTTC,CASSSGQVYYGYTF
TRBD2,TRBJ2-3,NA,TRBV30,TGTGCCTGGAGCCCGGGACTAGCGGGAGGGGATACGCAGTATTTT,CAWSPGLAGGDTQYF
NA,TRBJ1-5,few,TRBV7-2,TGTGCCAGCAGCTCCGCATGGGGTCCCAATCAGCCCCAGCATTTT,CASSSAWGPNQPQHF
TRBD1,TRBJ1-2,NA,TRBV6-1,TGTGCCAGCAGTGAAGCCGGGACAGGGAAGAACGGCTACACCTTC,CASSEAGTGKNGYTF
TRBD1,TRBJ2-5,NA,TRBV10-1,TGCGCCAGCAGTGGTGGACAGGGGAGCCAAGAGACCCAGTACTTC,CASSGGQGSQETQYF
NA,TRBJ1-2,NA,TRBV7-6,TGTGCCAGCAGCCCGGACCGGAACTATGGCTACACCTTC,CASSPDRNYGYTF